The 8 T cell receptor beta chains presented below share a single source sample, sequenced in a study of T cell changes during pregnancy in multiple sclerosis. Using immunoSEQ multiplex PCR, the repertoire was profiled, and TCRdb retains in-frame clones only, with some absent. This sample has tens of thousands of clones; approximately 92% occur once, and the top ten carry 2.8%. The sequences come from peripheral blood, collected in the third trimester of pregnancy. These receptors were taken from a female donor in good health, enrolled as a control in a pregnancy study.

The chain recombines TRBV4-1 with TRBJ1-5, with no clear D. The CDR3 has 17 amino acids. Trimming shortened V by 0 bases and J by 1 base, and 13 bases separated the two germline ends. The germline gives CDR1 MGHRA, CDR2 YSYEKL. The CDR3 DNA follows: TGCGCCAGCAGCCAAGAAACCTTCGGGTTGAGCAATCAGCCCCAGCATTTT. Translated, it gives CASSQETFGLSNQPQHF.

This sequence joins TRBV5-5 and TRBJ2-1; TRBD2 might be the D (5 bases). V dropped 3 bases and J dropped 5 bases, with 12 bases sitting between them. CDR3 length: 14 amino acids. In germline, CDR1 is SGHKS, CDR2 YYEKEE (reference sequence). CDR3 in amino acids: CASSSLDGHNEQFF. The CDR3 nucleotides are TGTGCCAGCAGCTCACTAGACGGACACAATGAGCAGTTCTTC.

V usage is TRBV9 and J usage is TRBJ2-1; 10 bases align to TRBD2. The germline CDR1 and CDR2 sequences are SGDLS and YYNGEE. Trimming took 0 bases from V and 9 from J; bases not matched to a gene: 9. The CDR3 length is 16 residues. Here the CDR3 DNA reads TGTGCCAGCAGCGTAGCTACCAGCGGGGGGGCCGGTGAGCAGTTCTTC. Its protein is CASSVATSGGAGEQFF.

The rearrangement links TRBV28 to TRBJ2-1; 8 bases line up with TRBD2. Germline V lookup: CDR1 MDHEN, CDR2 SYDVKM. The CDR3 is made up of 16 amino acids. V was pared by 7 bases and J by 8 bases, with 16 bases of the junction left unmatched. As DNA, the CDR3 is TGTGCCAGCACCCCCTCCGGGACTAGACTTTCCGATGAGCAGTTCTTC. Protein: CASTPSGTRLSDEQFF. Full variable domain (rest looked up from reference TRBV28 and TRBJ2-1): DVKVTQSSRYLVKRTGEKVFLECVQDMDHENMFWYRQDPGLGLRLIYFSYDVKMKEKGDIPEGYSVSREKKERFSLILESASTNQTSMYLCASTPSGTRLSDEQFFGPGTRLTVL.

This chain joins TRBV11-2 and TRBJ2-5, with a tentative D call TRBD2 (5 bases). The CDR3 has 14 residues. Germline CDR1 reads SGHAT; CDR2 reads FQNNGV. Trimming took 1 base from V and 0 from J, leaving 6 bases between them. The CDR3 loop reads CASSLAGYQETQYF. The CDR3 DNA sequence: TGTGCCAGCAGCTTAGCGGGGTACCAAGAGACCCAGTACTTC.

The rearrangement uses TRBV27 and TRBJ2-5; 14 nucleotides match TRBD2. Germline assignment: CDR1 MNHEY and CDR2 SMNVEV (reference sequence). J was trimmed by 4 bases and V by 4 bases; bases with no gene match: 11. The CDR3 runs 18 residues. The CDR3 loop is CASSSRLAGGPIAETQYF. The DNA of the CDR3 is TGTGCCAGCAGTTCCCGACTAGCGGGGGGGCCGATAGCAGAGACCCAGTACTTC.

The chain carries TRBV15 and TRBJ2-7; a weak D match, TRBD2 (6 bases). Deletions cut 0 bases from V and 0 bases from J, with 12 bases between. CDR1 is LNHNV, CDR2 YYDKDF, per germline (reference sequence). This CDR3 region has 16 residues. As DNA, the CDR3 is TGTGCCACCAGCAGAGATTTTTGGGACTCCTCCTACGAGCAGTACTTC. This encodes CATSRDFWDSSYEQYF.

With regard to this clone: An end of the junction differs from the germline gene, which may be a read error. CDR3 loop: CSVYRSNTGELFF. In DNA, the CDR3 is TGCAGCGTATACAGGTCGAATACCGGGGAGCTGTTTTTT. This chain uses TRBV29-1 with TRBJ2-2; a weak D match, TRBD1 (5 bases). Looked up from germline, CDR1 is SQVTM and CDR2 is ANQGSEA. CDR3 length: 13 amino acids.